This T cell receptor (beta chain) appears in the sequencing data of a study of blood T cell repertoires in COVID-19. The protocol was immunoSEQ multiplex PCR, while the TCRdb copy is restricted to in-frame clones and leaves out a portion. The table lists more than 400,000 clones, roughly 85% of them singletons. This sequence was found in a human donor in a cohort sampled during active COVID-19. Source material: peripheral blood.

CDR3 loop: CASSPQLAGGRYEQYF. DNA for the CDR3: TGTGCCAGCAGCCCCCAGCTAGCGGGAGGGCGGTACGAGCAGTACTTC. The chain recombines TRBV7-2 with TRBJ2-7, with 12 bases matching TRBD2. The CDR3 is 16 residues long. Losses at the gene ends were 5 bases for V and 4 bases for J; bases not matched to a gene: 9. Per germline, CDR1 SGHTA and CDR2 FQGNSA.